What follows are 11 T cell receptor beta chains derived from one specimen sequenced in a study of response to subunit inactivated influenza vaccine. TCRdb re-called the RT-PCR reads with MiXCR, one entry per CDR3 protein. The sample lists roughly 500,000 distinct CDR3 sequences, 25% occurring once. The sample was CD4+ T cells sorted from PBMCs, taken roughly 5 days after vaccination. The source is a man in his forties or fifties who received an inactivated influenza vaccine.

The chain carries TRBV29-1 and TRBJ2-3; 13 positions match TRBD2. The V and J ends lost 2 bases and 3 bases, in that order; junction bases with no gene match: 8. The germline V gene encodes CDR1 SQVTM and CDR2 ANQGSEA. The CDR3 is 17 residues long. CDR3 coding DNA: TGCAGCGTTGAATATCCCGGACTAGCGGGAGTTACAGATACGCAGTATTTT. Amino acid sequence: CSVEYPGLAGVTDTQYF.

This clonotype was seen a handful of times. One end of the junction varies from germline; a read error may be responsible. The V and J genes are TRBV4-2 and TRBJ1-5; 9 bases match TRBD1. The CDR3 loop spans 15 amino acids. Germline-derived CDR1 and CDR2 are LGHNA and YNFKEQ. The CDR3 DNA is TGTGCCAGCAGCCAAGGCACAGGGGGCAATCTGCCCCAGCATTTT. This encodes CASSQGTGGNLPQHF.

The J gene is TRBJ2-7, the V gene TRBV7-2; D is ambiguous. In germline, CDR1 is SGHTA, CDR2 FQGNSA. CDR3 size: 16 residues. V was cut by 1 base and J by 0 bases, with 13 bases left in between. As DNA, the CDR3 is TGTGCCAGCAGCTTAGTTCAGGCGGCGAGCTCCTACGAGCAGTACTTC. Its protein product is CASSLVQAASSYEQYF.

The rearrangement links TRBV3-1 to TRBJ1-1; D uncertain. CDR1 is LGHDT, CDR2 YNNKEL, per germline (reference sequence). This CDR3 region has 14 residues. Trimming pared 1 base from V and 2 bases from J, leaving 8 bases between. The CDR3 region is CASSQGPSNTEAFF. The CDR3 bases are TGTGCCAGCAGCCAAGGCCCGTCAAACACTGAAGCTTTCTTT. The whole variable domain, remainder taken from reference TRBV3-1 and TRBJ1-1, is DTAVSQTPKYLVTQMGNDKSIKCEQNLGHDTMYWYKQDSKKFLKIMFSYNNKELIINETVPNRFSPKSPDKAHLNLHINSLELGDSAVYFCASSQGPSNTEAFFGQGTRLTVV.

The chain carries TRBV28 and TRBJ2-7; 8 bases map to TRBD1. The CDR3 spans 18 residues. Germline V gene data show CDR1 as MDHEN and CDR2 as SYDVKM. J lost 5 bases, V lost 4 bases, and 19 bases had no gene match. In DNA form, the CDR3 reads TGTGCCAGCAGTTACGCCAGACAGGGGACACGCCGTTTCCACGAGCAGTACTTC. The encoded protein is CASSYARQGTRRFHEQYF.

The chain carries TRBV6-6 and TRBJ2-3; a weak D match, TRBD2 (6 bases). Trimming removed 4 bases from V and 5 bases from J, with 7 bases in between. The CDR3 contains 12 residues. Germline V gene lookup returns CDR1 MNHNY and CDR2 SVGAGI (reference sequence). CDR3 DNA: TGTGCCAGCAGTTGGCGGGGAGATACGCAGTATTTT. Protein sequence: CASSWRGDTQYF.

V usage is TRBV6-2 or TRBV6-3 and J usage is TRBJ2-7; D is possibly TRBD2 (6 bases). V was cut by 3 bases and J by 3 bases, with 12 bases left in between. CDR1 is MNHEY and CDR2 is SVGEGT in the germline V gene. CDR3 size: 14 residues. The CDR3 sequence: CASSYTGRGYEQYF. DNA of the CDR3: TGTGCCAGCAGTTATACTGGGCGGGGCTACGAGCAGTACTTC.

The CDR3 sequence: CASSLWTGNTGELFF. The CDR3, as DNA: TGTGCCAGCAGCTTATGGACAGGGAACACCGGGGAGCTGTTTTTT. The chain has TRBV11-2 and TRBJ2-2, with 7 nucleotides matching TRBD1. This CDR3 has 15 amino acids. Germline V gives CDR1 SGHAT, CDR2 FQNNGV. V lost 2 bases, J lost 1 base, and 1 base stayed unmatched.

This rearrangement joins TRBV6-1 to TRBJ2-2, with 7 bases identical to TRBD2. Germline lookup yields CDR1 MNHNS and CDR2 SASEGT. V lost 6 bases to trimming and J lost 7 bases; unmatched junction nucleotides: 11. This CDR3 is 15 amino acids long. CDR3 sequence: CASRARVGRVGELFF. The CDR3 nucleotides are TGTGCCAGCAGGGCACGGGTAGGGAGGGTCGGGGAGCTGTTTTTT.

This clonotype was observed a few times. The rearrangement links TRBV12-3 or TRBV12-4 to TRBJ1-1; D might be TRBD1 (5 bases). This CDR3 is 15 amino acids long. The V end was cut by 5 bases, the J end by 3 bases, with 16 bases between. The CDR3 DNA sequence: TGTGCCAGCAGTGGGGGGGGGGATTTCTACACTGAAGCTTTCTTT. Residues: CASSGGGDFYTEAFF.

The V call is TRBV7-2, the J call TRBJ2-1; 7 positions match TRBD2. The germline V gene encodes CDR1 SGHTA and CDR2 FQGNSA. The CDR3 is made up of 15 amino acids. J gave up 7 bases and V 7 bases, and 13 bases lay outside the gene matches. The CDR3 region has the DNA TGTGCCAGCACCGGTGGCGGGGGAGGGGAAAATGAGCAGTTCTTC. It translates to CASTGGGGGENEQFF.